These 23 T cell receptor beta chains were sequenced from one sample in a study of T cell responses to AZD1222 COVID-19 vaccine (dated by TCRdb to the early 2020s). Receptor libraries were prepared by the immunoSEQ multiplex PCR assay. Not all clones reach the TCRdb copy of this immuneACCESS table, which keeps in-frame sequences only. Checked studies attribute under half of the gap to unresolved V genes and leave the rest unexplained. The sample table shows about 130,000 clones, and about 94% are seen once. 6.6% of the sample rests with the top ten. The time point label here, explained by the study, means: baseline before first vaccination. This specimen was peripheral blood, taken on day 0 of AZD1222 vaccination. Every receptor here comes from an adult in good health.

V is TRBV6-6 and J is TRBJ2-7; possibly TRBD2 for D (5 bases). Germline CDR1 MNHNY, CDR2 SVGAGI (reference sequence). This CDR3 is built from 13 residues. Trimming left V 2 bases short and J 9 bases short, with 14 bases between. The CDR3 spells CASSYQTLSVQYF. CDR3 nucleotide sequence: TGTGCCAGCAGTTACCAAACTCTTAGCGTGCAGTACTTC.

The chain has TRBV18 and TRBJ2-3, with a tentative D call TRBD2 (6 bases). Trimming stripped 0 bases from V and 5 bases from J, with 15 bases between. The CDR3 runs to 16 residues. Germline V gene data show CDR1 as KGHSH and CDR2 as LQKENI. The CDR3 sequence: CASSPPSGLTKDTQYF. CDR3 in DNA: TGTGCCAGCTCACCACCTAGCGGACTGACTAAAGATACGCAGTATTTT.

This clone was seen a single time. The V gene is TRBV19, the J gene TRBJ1-5; D possibly corresponds to TRBD1 (5 bases). The CDR3 consists of 15 residues. From germline, CDR1 is LNHDA and CDR2 SQIVND (reference sequence). Trimming removed 9 bases from V and 0 bases from J, with 15 bases in between. CDR3 coding DNA: TGTGCCAGCCGAAGACAGTCTCATAGCAATCAGCCCCAGCATTTT. This translates into CASRRQSHSNQPQHF.

The chain links TRBV29-1 to TRBJ2-5; D uncertain. V was cut by 0 bases and J by 4 bases, with 9 bases left in between. CDR1 SQVTM and CDR2 ANQGSEA come from the germline V gene. The CDR3 covers 13 residues. The CDR3 spells CSVEETAPETQYF. CDR3 nucleotide sequence: TGCAGCGTTGAAGAGACCGCCCCAGAGACCCAGTACTTC.

In its sample, this clone was seen once. Different DNA sequences within this sample yield the same CDR3. The V call is TRBV6-5, the J call TRBJ1-3, with D uncertain. There are 15 residues in the CDR3. The V gene's germline CDR1 is MNHEY and CDR2 SVGAGI. V shed 2 bases and J shed 0 bases, with 8 bases lying between them. This CDR3 is CASSYDRSSGNTIYF. The CDR3 nucleotides are TGTGCCAGCAGTTACGATCGCAGCTCTGGAAACACCATATATTTT.

In this sample, this clone turned up once. The chain employs TRBV23-1 and TRBJ2-1; 8 bases fit TRBD1. TRBV23-1 is reported as an ORF; its role is uncertain. Unmatched junction bases numbered 22, after V lost 3 bases and J lost 12 bases. This CDR3 comprises 18 residues. The CDR3 region is CASSQPGQATGLQYGQFF. The CDR3 coding sequence is TGCGCCAGCAGTCAGCCGGGACAGGCAACGGGCCTACAATACGGGCAGTTCTTC.

The gene calls are TRBV7-2 and TRBJ2-5; D gene unclear. The CDR3 length is 14 residues. The V gene's germline CDR1 is SGHTA and CDR2 FQGNSA. The V end lost 1 base, the J end lost 5 bases, and 11 bases lay between the germline ends. The CDR3: CASSLGGVVETQYF. DNA for the CDR3: TGTGCCAGCAGCTTAGGTGGGGTGGTGGAGACCCAGTACTTC.

The chain uses TRBV19 and TRBJ1-2, with D maybe TRBD1 (6 bases). This CDR3 is 14 amino acids long. The V gene lost 1 base and the J gene lost 6 bases, with 12 bases spanning the gap. CDR1 LNHDA and CDR2 SQIVND come from the germline V gene (reference sequence). CDR3 region: CASSIARGADGYTF. CDR3 DNA: TGTGCCAGTAGTATAGCGAGGGGGGCTGATGGCTACACCTTC.

The chain has TRBV2 and TRBJ1-2, with 8 positions matching TRBD1. Looked up from germline, CDR1 is SNHLY and CDR2 is FYNNEI. CDR3 length: 14 residues. V trimming: 5 bases; J trimming: 4 bases; junction bases outside the gene matches: 6. DNA for the CDR3: TGTGCCAGCAGTCGTACAGGGGGAATCTATGGCTACACCTTC. This codes for CASSRTGGIYGYTF.

The V call is TRBV7-9, the J call TRBJ2-7, with 9 bases matching TRBD1. Germline CDR1 reads SEHNR; CDR2 reads FQNEAQ (reference sequence). The ends lost 4 bases at V and 1 base at J; junction bases unmatched: 5. The CDR3 has 15 residues. CDR3 sequence (DNA): TGTGCCAGCAGCTCAGTGGGACAGGGATCCTACGAGCAGTACTTC. This translates into CASSSVGQGSYEQYF. The full variable domain, completed using reference TRBV7-9 and TRBJ2-7, is DTGVSQNPRHKITKRGQNVTFRCDPISEHNRLYWYRQTLGQGPEFLTYFQNEAQLEKSRLLSDRFSAERPKGSFSTLEIQRTEQGDSAMYLCASSSVGQGSYEQYFGPGTRLTVT.

A remark on this clone: Other DNA sequences in the sample encode the same CDR3. The chain links TRBV30 to TRBJ2-6, with no clear D. The ends were cut back, 0 bases at V and 4 bases at J, with 4 bases in the middle. The CDR3 contains 13 residues. Germline V gene data show CDR1 as GTSNPN and CDR2 as SVGIG (reference sequence). In nucleotides, the CDR3 is TGTGCCTGGAGTGTTTCGGGGGCCAACGTCCTGACTTTC. As protein: CAWSVSGANVLTF.

This clone was counted a single time. This chain uses TRBV7-8 with TRBJ1-4, with D perhaps TRBD1 (5 bases). Trimming stripped 3 bases from V and 3 bases from J, with 17 bases between. This CDR3 spans 17 amino acids. The germline V gene encodes CDR1 SGHVS and CDR2 FQNEAQ. CDR3 sequence (DNA): TGTGCCAGCAGCTTCGGATCGGGGGTAGGGGCTAATGAAAAACTGTTTTTT. Translation: CASSFGSGVGANEKLFF. The full variable domain, its missing parts supplied by reference TRBV7-8 and TRBJ1-4, is GAGVSQSPRYKVAKRGQDVALRCDPISGHVSLFWYQQALGQGPEFLTYFQNEAQLDKSGLPSDRFFAERPEGSVSTLKIQRTQQEDSAVYLCASSFGSGVGANEKLFFGSGTQLSVL.

Comments on this clone: Other DNA sequences in this sample translate to the same CDR3. The rearrangement joins TRBV7-9 to TRBJ2-2, with no clear D. V dropped 2 bases and J dropped 7 bases, with 2 bases sitting between them. The V gene's germline CDR1 is SEHNR and CDR2 FQNEAQ (reference sequence). The CDR3 runs to 11 residues. This chain's CDR3 is CASSLSGELFF. CDR3 in DNA: TGTGCCAGCAGCTTAAGCGGGGAGCTGTTTTTT.

The V gene is TRBV30, the J gene TRBJ1-1; D is unresolved. With 1 base removed from V and 5 bases from J, the gap between germline ends came to 11 bases. The germline V gene encodes CDR1 GTSNPN and CDR2 SVGIG (reference sequence). This CDR3 is built from 13 residues. Written as DNA, the CDR3 is TGTGCCTGGAGTGAGTTGGGTAGAACTGAAGCTTTCTTT. Encoded protein: CAWSELGRTEAFF.

This rearrangement joins TRBV6-5 to TRBJ2-1; 8 bases align to TRBD1. The CDR3 consists of 14 residues. V was clipped by 6 bases and J by 10 bases; unmatched bases: 11. The germline V gene has CDR1 MNHEY and CDR2 SVGAGI. Here the CDR3 reads CASSVRQGSNEQFF. The CDR3 nucleotides read TGTGCCAGCAGCGTGCGACAGGGGAGTAACGAGCAGTTCTTC.

The chain is built from TRBV6-6 and TRBJ1-4; 7 positions agree with TRBD1. The CDR3 has 13 amino acids. Trimming took 8 bases from V and 4 from J; bases not matched to a gene: 4. Germline V gene lookup returns CDR1 MNHNY and CDR2 SVGAGI (reference sequence). The CDR3, as DNA: TGTGCCAGCCAACAGGGGCATAATGAAAAACTGTTTTTT. It encodes CASQQGHNEKLFF.

The chain recombines TRBV6-5 with TRBJ1-1; 7 positions agree with TRBD1. Germline-derived CDR1 and CDR2 are MNHEY and SVGAGI. The CDR3 spans 15 residues. The V and J ends lost 4 bases and 0 bases, in that order; junction bases with no gene match: 5. CDR3 DNA: TGTGCCAGCAGTTCCTATGACAGGGTGAACACTGAAGCTTTCTTT. Translation: CASSSYDRVNTEAFF.

The rearrangement uses TRBV2 and TRBJ2-1; the D call may be TRBD1 or TRBD2 (5 bases each). V lost 2 bases, J lost 5 bases, and 16 bases lay in between. This CDR3 has 16 amino acids. CDR1 is SNHLY, CDR2 FYNNEI, per germline. The CDR3 loop reads CASSETLTGADNEQFF. CDR3 nucleotides: TGTGCCAGCAGTGAAACCCTGACCGGGGCCGACAATGAGCAGTTCTTC.

The chain links TRBV23-1 to TRBJ2-7, with D perhaps assigned TRBD1 or TRBD2 (5 bases each). TRBV23-1 is designated an ORF whose function remains uncertain. V lost 8 bases, J lost 3 bases, and 20 bases lay in between. The CDR3 is made up of 15 amino acids. CDR3 region: CASVARGPPLYEQYF. CDR3 DNA: TGCGCCAGCGTAGCAAGGGGACCCCCTCTCTACGAGCAGTACTTC.

The J gene is TRBJ1-1, the V gene TRBV19; D not resolved. The CDR3 is 13 residues long. V was cut by 4 bases and J by 3 bases, with 9 bases left in between. Per the germline V gene, CDR1 is LNHDA and CDR2 is SQIVND (reference sequence). The CDR3 nucleotides read TGTGCCAGTAGTAGAACTGGCTACACTGAAGCTTTCTTT. It translates to CASSRTGYTEAFF.

DNA of the CDR3: TGCGCCAGCAGCCAAGGGGGACTAGCAGAAGAGACCCAGTACTTC. Its protein product is CASSQGGLAEETQYF. The J gene is TRBJ2-5, the V gene TRBV4-1, with 9 bases fitting TRBD2. The junction had 3 bases not matched to a gene; V was cut back by 1 base and J by 3 bases. The length of the CDR3 is 15 residues. CDR1 is MGHRA and CDR2 is YSYEKL in the germline V gene.

The chain uses TRBV4-3 and TRBJ1-2; a possible D gene is TRBD1 (6 bases). With 1 base removed from V and 6 bases from J, the gap between germline ends came to 12 bases. The CDR3 spans 14 residues. Germline V lookup: CDR1 LGHNA, CDR2 YSLEER. CDR3 residues: CASSQAWGAHGYTF. The CDR3, as DNA: TGCGCCAGCAGCCAAGCCTGGGGGGCGCATGGCTACACCTTC.

This rearrangement joins TRBV7-8 to TRBJ1-1; 9 positions match TRBD1. Germline CDR1 is SGHVS and CDR2 is FQNEAQ. This CDR3 region has 17 residues. V shed 5 bases, J shed 5 bases, and the junction held 15 bases outside the gene matches. The CDR3 nucleotides are TGTGCCAGCAGCCTACCAACAGGGGGCGCGTGGTTGACTGAAGCTTTCTTT. It encodes CASSLPTGGAWLTEAFF.